This T cell receptor beta chain was observed in a study of graft-versus-host responses after intestinal transplantation. Broader study findings: After transplant, early declines in HvG clones were associated with peak levels of circulating GvH clones. Where graft-donor T cell macrochimerism was present, patients had high graft-versus-host to host-versus-graft clonal ratios in allografts.

Data came from immunoSEQ multiplex PCR; TCRdb stores just in-frame clones and leaves some out. The data show tens of thousands of clones, approximately 94% seen once. From germline, CDR1 is MNHEY and CDR2 SVGAGI. Germline trimming cut 7 bases from V and 5 bases from J; bases unmatched to any gene: 5. This CDR3 has 14 residues. Comments on this clone: The antigen is not known.

This receptor was obtained from a human donor who was the organ donor for an intestinal transplant. The material sequenced was unstimulated CD4+ T cells sorted from spleen or lymph node cells, taken before transplant. The chain joins TRBV6-5 to TRBJ1-6; 7 positions match TRBD1. The CDR3 region is CASTLTGNNSPLHF. The CDR3 nucleotides read TGTGCCAGCACCCTGACAGGGAATAATTCACCCCTCCACTTT.